What follows describes a single T cell receptor (beta chain). The target of this receptor is not known. Qualities for individual bases were not recorded, and no much larger clone is one base off. The data derive from a study of blood T cell repertoires in COVID-19 (TCRdb year 2020). For the study in its entirety: Collaborator samples came from the United States, Italy and Spain and covered acute and convalescent phases of COVID-19. A de-identified subject ID, COVID-19 status, age in years and sex were almost always included in the sample metadata. The prospective study material was composed of cDNA or gDNA derived from T cells, B-cell-depleted T cells, or PBMCs. Where available, HLA class I and class II types were obtained from metadata supplied by the sample provider rather than from assay-based typing. Subjects who had been exposed to COVID-19, were actively infected with it, or had recovered from it provided the deeply sampled blood TCRbeta repertoires that made up the dataset. A freely available public database, intended as a resource for researchers studying the immune response to SARS-CoV-2, is where the repertoires were released. The samples were drawn from two sources: the first 160 participants of the ongoing ImmuneRACE study, and about 1,300 subjects contributed by 6 global collaborators. The paper's findings and limits, for the study overall: Clinical and demographic metadata were provided uncurated, with the amount varying by source and participant.

Collaborating institutions collected whole blood in K2EDTA tubes following their own protocols. For TCRbeta analysis, collaborators shipped samples as frozen whole blood, isolated PBMCs, or DNA extracted from either of those sample types. TCRbeta CDR3 regions were amplified from genomic DNA using the immunoSEQ Assay, a bias-controlled multiplex PCR. The original pipeline was this. The number of nucleated cells in each sample was estimated from the amplification of reference gene primers within the assay. To quantify the absolute abundance of each unique TCRbeta CDR3 rearrangement, sequence reads were collapsed and filtered. Productive Simpson clonality was computed per sample as the square root of Simpson's diversity index over productive rearrangements. As stored in TCRdb, this immuneACCESS dataset retains in-frame rearrangements with V and J assigned. A fraction of the clones does not appear; measured against another copy, unresolved V genes explain less than half of the discrepancy, and the remainder lacks a known reason. D and trimming were read from the DNA, whereas the V and J calls and clone size are those reported in that table. Across this sample there are 48,000 or so clones, with roughly 84% seen only once. The top ten hold 5.5% to 6% of the sample.

Material for sequencing was peripheral blood. The sequence derives from a woman aged 55-70 years with acute or convalescent COVID-19.

CDR3 loop: CASSAPGTGTYNEQFF. In nucleotide form, the sequence is TGTGCCAGCAGTGCTCCCGGGACAGGGACCTACAATGAGCAGTTCTTC. The chain links TRBV28 with TRBJ2-1; 9 central nucleotides agree with TRBD1. Inclusive of the bounding cysteine and phenylalanine, the CDR3 is 16 residues long. The only DNA kept is the CDR3, 48 bases in frame from the first base. V ends up 5 bases short and J 2 bases short, with an unmatched junction base count of 7. CDR1 and CDR2, looked up from the germline V gene, are MDHEN and SYDVKM.